The rows below give T cell receptor beta chains drawn from one sample of a study of brain T cells in children with intractable seizures. TCRdb keeps only in-frame clones here, not all; method: immunoSEQ multiplex PCR. The profile shows 110,000 or so clones, roughly 92% of them singletons. The sample here was peripheral blood, taken at surgery. The receptors derive from a boy in the first two years of life with hemimegalencephaly and intractable seizures. CDR3s include the opening cysteine and the closing phenylalanine or tryptophan. D genes are given only for firm matches. Some rows mark clone size as missing; the rest say once, few, many or name a class of expanded clone.

size	D	J	V	CDR3	DNA
.	.	TRBJ1-3	TRBV18	CASSPYSLIGNTIYF	TGTGCCAGCTCACCGTATTCCCTAATAGGAAACACCATATATTTT
.	TRBD1	TRBJ1-3	TRBV27	CASTLQGEGLSFGNTIYF	TGTGCCAGCACCCTACAGGGGGAAGGCCTGTCGTTTGGAAACACCATATATTTT
.	TRBD2	TRBJ2-2	TRBV29-1	CSVSGRATGELFF	TGCAGCGTGAGCGGGAGGGCCACCGGGGAGCTGTTTTTT
.	.	TRBJ2-1	TRBV5-6	CASSLGGSRNEQFF	TGTGCCAGCAGCTTGGGCGGCAGTAGAAATGAGCAGTTCTTC
.	.	TRBJ2-1	TRBV11-2	CASSLRIDKYNEQFF	TGTGCCAGCAGCTTAAGGATCGACAAATACAATGAGCAGTTCTTC
.	.	TRBJ2-5	TRBV19	CASSYVLGRQKDQETQYF	TGTGCCAGTAGTTACGTTTTGGGGCGACAGAAGGACCAAGAGACCCAGTACTTC
.	TRBD1	TRBJ1-1	TRBV27	CASLPLPRQGGTEAFF	TGTGCCAGCTTACCCTTACCCCGGCAGGGGGGCACTGAAGCTTTCTTT
.	TRBD2	TRBJ2-2	TRBV5-6	CASSLGSGRTGELFF	TGTGCCAGCAGCTTGGGCAGCGGGAGGACCGGGGAGCTGTTTTTT
.	.	TRBJ2-7	TRBV14	CASSGTLSYEQYF	TGTGCCAGCAGCGGGACTCTATCCTACGAGCAGTACTTC
.	TRBD1	TRBJ1-5	TRBV5-8	CASNVGPGQGQPQHF	TGTGCCAGCAACGTGGGGCCGGGACAGGGTCAGCCCCAGCATTTT
.	.	TRBJ1-2	TRBV5-5	CASSLGRGSYGYTF	TGTGCCAGCAGCTTGGGGAGGGGTAGCTATGGCTACACCTTC
.	.	TRBJ2-1	TRBV6-5	CASSPGSEEQFF	TGTGCCAGCAGCCCAGGGTCAGAGGAGCAGTTCTTC
once	.	TRBJ2-5	TRBV5-6	CASSLIEGETQYF	TGTGCCAGCAGCTTGATAGAGGGGGAGACCCAGTACTTC
.	.	TRBJ2-2	TRBV19	CASMMVGQDTGELFF	TGTGCCAGTATGATGGTAGGCCAGGACACCGGGGAGCTGTTTTTT
few	.	TRBJ2-7	TRBV6-4	CASSDSNRTTYEQYF	TGTGCCAGCAGTGACTCCAACAGGACCACCTACGAGCAGTACTTC
.	.	TRBJ2-1	TRBV21-1	CASSKGWYQYSYNEQFF	TGTGCCAGCAGCAAGGGATGGTATCAGTACTCCTACAATGAGCAGTTCTTC
.	TRBD2	TRBJ2-2	TRBV7-3	CASSLGTSGTGELFF	TGTGCCAGCAGCTTAGGGACTAGCGGGACCGGGGAGCTGTTTTTT
.	.	TRBJ1-2	TRBV15	CATSRGQSYGYTF	TGTGCCACCAGCAGAGGTCAGAGCTATGGCTACACCTTC
.	TRBD1	TRBJ2-5	TRBV5-1	CASSLTGEETQYF	TGCGCCAGCAGCCTGACAGGGGAAGAGACCCAGTACTTC
.	.	TRBJ1-5	TRBV27	CASSSQGSNQPQHF	TGTGCCAGCAGTTCGCAGGGGAGCAATCAGCCCCAGCATTTT
.	TRBD1	TRBJ1-5	TRBV15	CATRDRGSNQPQHF	TGTGCCACCCGGGACAGGGGTAGCAATCAGCCCCAGCATTTT
.	TRBD2	TRBJ2-3	TRBV24-1	CATSASGIAQYF	TGTGCCACCAGCGCTAGCGGGATTGCGCAGTATTTT
few	.	TRBJ1-5	TRBV3-1/TRBV3-2	CASSQGGGSNQPQHF	TGTGCCAGCAGCCAAGGTGGCGGGAGCAATCAGCCCCAGCATTTT
.	.	TRBJ2-7	TRBV3-1/TRBV3-2	CASSQGGRAQQYF	TGTGCCAGCAGCCAAGGAGGCAGGGCTCAGCAGTACTTC
.	TRBD2	TRBJ2-7	TRBV19	CASSIAGRSSYEQYF	TGTGCCAGTAGTATAGCCGGGAGGAGCTCCTACGAGCAGTACTTC
.	TRBD2	TRBJ2-3	TRBV7-3	CASSLTGGRSDTQYF	TGTGCCAGCAGCTTAACGGGCGGGAGGTCAGATACGCAGTATTTT
once	TRBD2	TRBJ2-3	TRBV27	CASSLLASGSVSTDTQYF	TGTGCCAGCAGTTTATTGGCTAGCGGGAGTGTTAGCACAGATACGCAGTATTTT
.	TRBD1	TRBJ2-7	TRBV23-1	CASSQLGADRGQYEQYF	TGCGCCAGCAGTCAGTTAGGGGCCGACAGGGGTCAGTACGAGCAGTACTTC
.	.	TRBJ1-4	TRBV12-3/TRBV12-4	CASSHRGGEKLFF	TGTGCCAGCAGTCACCGGGGAGGGGAAAAACTGTTTTTT